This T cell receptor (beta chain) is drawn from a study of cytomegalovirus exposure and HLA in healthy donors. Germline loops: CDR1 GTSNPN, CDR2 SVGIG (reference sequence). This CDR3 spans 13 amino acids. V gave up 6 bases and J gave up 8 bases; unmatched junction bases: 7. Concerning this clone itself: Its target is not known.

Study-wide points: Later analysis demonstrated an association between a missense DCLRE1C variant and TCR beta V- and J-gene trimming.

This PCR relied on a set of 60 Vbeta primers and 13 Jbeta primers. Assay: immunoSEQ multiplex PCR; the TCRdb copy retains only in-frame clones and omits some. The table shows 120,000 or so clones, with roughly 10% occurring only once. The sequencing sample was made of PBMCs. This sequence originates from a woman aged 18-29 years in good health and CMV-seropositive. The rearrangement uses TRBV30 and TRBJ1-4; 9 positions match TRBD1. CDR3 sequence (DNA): TGTGCCTGCGAGGGGGACAGGGCGGAAAAACTGTTTTTT. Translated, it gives CACEGDRAEKLFF. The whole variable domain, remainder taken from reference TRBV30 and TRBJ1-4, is SQTIHQWPATLVQPVGSPLSLECTVEGTSNPNLYWYRQAAGRGLQLLFYSVGIGQISSEVPQNLSASRPQDRQFILSSKKLLLSDSGFYLCACEGDRAEKLFFGSGTQLSVL.